This T cell receptor (beta chain) was identified in a study of T cell responses to AZD1222 COVID-19 vaccine. Study results and caveats: Targets within unmutated variant regions were reportedly found for nearly half of spike-specific TCRs. Rises in breadth and depth of Spike-specific TCRs came after two AZD1222 doses. Repertoires in all cases were sampled only once the peak T cell response had passed.

Turning to this clone: Its specificity is not known.

The data were produced by immunoSEQ multiplex PCR, yet TCRdb's version contains in-frame clones alone and is incomplete. The sample holds over 130,000 clones, 92% seen once. The CDR3 runs to 15 residues. Deletions cut 6 bases from V and 1 base from J, with 12 bases between. Germline-derived CDR1 and CDR2 are MRHNA and SNTAGT. The sequences come from peripheral blood, collected 28 days after the second AZD1222 dose. V gene TRBV6-4 combines with J gene TRBJ2-2; D gene uncertain. This sequence was found in an adult who received the AZD1222 COVID-19 vaccine. As DNA, the CDR3 is TGTGCCAGCAGCCAAAACATCGGGAACACCGGGGAGCTGTTTTTT. This sequence encodes CASSQNIGNTGELFF.